Shown below are 8 T cell receptor beta chains from a single sample sequenced in a study of blood T cell repertoires in COVID-19. This table comes from immunoSEQ multiplex PCR, and its TCRdb copy is limited to in-frame clones, with some not included. This table holds tens of thousands of clones, about 85% found once. Sequenced material: peripheral blood. The receptors originated from a man in his fifties or sixties with active COVID-19.

The V call is TRBV7-2, the J call TRBJ2-5; TRBD2 agrees at 8 bases. The germline gives CDR1 SGHTA, CDR2 FQGNSA. V dropped 1 base and J dropped 6; count of bases not matched to a gene: 7. CDR3 length: 15 amino acids. The CDR3, as DNA: TGTGCCAGCAGCTTAGTCGGGGGGGAGGGGAAGACCCAGTACTTC. This encodes CASSLVGGEGKTQYF.

In its sample, this clone was seen once. This chain uses TRBV19 with TRBJ2-1; 7 bases agree with TRBD1. This CDR3 has 13 amino acids. Per germline, CDR1 LNHDA and CDR2 SQIVND (reference sequence). J was trimmed by 7 bases and V by 5 bases; bases with no gene match: 5. Here the CDR3 reads CASSGTEGNEQFF. CDR3 coding DNA: TGTGCCAGTAGTGGGACAGAGGGTAATGAGCAGTTCTTC. Complete variable domain (other parts from reference TRBV19 and TRBJ2-1): DGGITQSPKYLFRKEGQNVTLSCEQNLNHDAMYWYRQDPGQGLRLIYYSQIVNDFQKGDIAEGYSVSREKKESFPLTVTSAQKNPTAFYLCASSGTEGNEQFFGPGTRLTVL.

In its sample, this clone was seen a few times. The chain uses TRBV3-1 (or the pseudogene TRBV3-2) and TRBJ2-2, with D maybe TRBD1 (6 bases). CDR1 and CDR2 from the germline V gene are LGHDT and YNNKEL (reference sequence). V was pared by 4 bases and J by 1 base, with 13 bases between. The CDR3 has 16 residues. CDR3 protein: CASSRSLTGNTGELFF. CDR3 DNA: TGTGCCAGCAGCCGTTCCCTGACAGGGAACACCGGGGAGCTGTTTTTT.

The chain is built from TRBV2 and TRBJ2-7; D perhaps matches TRBD2 (5 bases). CDR1 and CDR2 from the germline V gene are SNHLY and FYNNEI. The CDR3 loop spans 13 amino acids. The V end lost 11 bases, the J end lost 3 bases, and 17 bases lay between the germline ends. The CDR3 DNA reads TGTGCCGGAAACGGGGTCGGGGACTACGAGCAGTACTTC. Translation: CAGNGVGDYEQYF.

This clone was detected only once. This chain connects TRBV19 to TRBJ2-1, with 7 bases matching TRBD1. Germline CDR1 and CDR2: LNHDA and SQIVND (reference sequence). Trimming cost V 10 bases and J 5 bases; bases outside gene matches: 35. The CDR3 sequence is 22 residues long. In nucleotides, the CDR3 is TGTGCCATTGCGACAGGGAAATACCTTAACAGCATTACACGATGGACCGACAATGAGCAGTTCTTC. The encoded protein is CAIATGKYLNSITRWTDNEQFF.

The J gene is TRBJ2-5, the V gene TRBV6-2 or TRBV6-3, with 8 nucleotides matching TRBD2. In germline, CDR1 is MNHEY, CDR2 SVGEGT. V lost 5 bases to trimming and J lost 6 bases; unmatched junction nucleotides: 8. The CDR3 extends over 14 amino acids. CDR3 loop: CASSLRLAIKTQYF. The CDR3, as DNA: TGTGCCAGCAGTCTTAGACTAGCGATAAAGACCCAGTACTTC.

This sequence joins TRBV4-2 and TRBJ1-4; 10 nucleotides agree with TRBD1. CDR1 LGHNA and CDR2 YNFKEQ come from the germline V gene. V lost 0 bases and J lost 8; bases outside the gene matches: 3. This CDR3 comprises 15 residues. Written as DNA, the CDR3 is TGTGCCAGCAGCCAAGAGGAGGGACAGGGGGAAAAACTGTTTTTT. Protein product: CASSQEEGQGEKLFF.

This sequence joins TRBV10-3 and TRBJ2-3, with 11 nucleotides matching TRBD2. Germline CDR1 reads ENHRY; CDR2 reads SYGVKD. The CDR3 extends over 15 amino acids. Losses at the gene ends were 6 bases for V and 2 bases for J; bases not matched to a gene: 4. CDR3 loop: CAISPSGRPTDTQYF. CDR3 in DNA: TGTGCCATCAGCCCTAGCGGGAGGCCCACAGATACGCAGTATTTT.